These 23 T cell receptor beta chains originate from one sample sequenced in a study of blood T cell repertoires in COVID-19. Here immunoSEQ multiplex PCR was the method, and the copy in TCRdb shows in-frame clones only, minus some. The sample holds under 100,000 clones, around 87% seen once. Sequencing was carried out using peripheral blood. The receptor set was obtained from a human donor in a cohort sampled during active COVID-19.

The rearrangement uses TRBV19 and TRBJ1-1; no firm D call. The V and J ends lost 0 bases and 1 base respectively, with 15 bases between them. CDR1 and CDR2 (germline): LNHDA, SQIVND (reference sequence). The CDR3 loop spans 17 amino acids. The CDR3 DNA follows: TGTGCCAGTAGTATAGATCCCCAGGCCTTGGGGAACACTGAAGCTTTCTTT. This gives the protein CASSIDPQALGNTEAFF.

This clone came up once. The chain couples TRBV6-6 to TRBJ1-3; weak D call: TRBD1 (6 bases). Trimming pared 8 bases from V and 4 bases from J, leaving 6 bases between. The CDR3 has 11 amino acids. Germline CDR1 is MNHNY and CDR2 is SVGAGI (reference sequence). CDR3 region: CASGQGNTIYF. CDR3 coding DNA: TGTGCCAGCGGACAGGGAAACACCATATATTTT.

The table lists this clone with many counts. The chain combines TRBV5-4 with TRBJ2-7; 8 bases line up with TRBD2. CDR3 length: 16 amino acids. V lost 3 bases and J lost 0; bases outside the gene matches: 8. Germline assignment: CDR1 SGHNT and CDR2 YYREEE (reference sequence). Here the CDR3 DNA reads TGTGCCAGCAGCTATGCCGGGGGGGTTGGCTCCTACGAGCAGTACTTC. It yields the protein CASSYAGGVGSYEQYF.

The chain joins TRBV5-4 to TRBJ1-3; a possible D gene is TRBD1 (5 bases). Trimming cost V 4 bases and J 16 bases, with 21 bases left between them. Germline V lookup: CDR1 SGHNT, CDR2 YYREEE (reference sequence). CDR3 size: 13 residues. The CDR3 DNA sequence: TGTGCCAGCAGCGCGGGGGTAGGGTTCGAGAAGTATTTT. This translates into CASSAGVGFEKYF.

The V and J genes are TRBV28 and TRBJ1-1; 7 bases align to TRBD1. Per germline, CDR1 MDHEN and CDR2 SYDVKM. The CDR3 extends over 13 amino acids. V was pared by 3 bases and J by 10 bases, with 8 bases of the junction left unmatched. The CDR3 DNA is TGTGCCAGCAGTTTGAAGGGGGCGCGGGGAGCTTTCTTT. This sequence encodes CASSLKGARGAFF.

This chain links TRBV7-3 with TRBJ2-1; 9 bases fit TRBD2. This CDR3 is built from 17 residues. With V trimmed by 8 bases and J by 0 bases, 11 bases remained unmatched. CDR1 is SGHTA, CDR2 FQGTGA, per germline. The CDR3 loop is CASGEGTSRSSYNEQFF. The CDR3 nucleotides are TGTGCCAGCGGCGAAGGGACTAGCCGAAGCTCCTACAATGAGCAGTTCTTC.

The chain has TRBV10-3 and TRBJ2-7; D uncertain. Per germline, CDR1 ENHRY and CDR2 SYGVKD. The CDR3 loop spans 12 amino acids. Trimming stripped 8 bases from V and 0 bases from J, with 8 bases between. CDR3: CAIGKSSYEQYF. CDR3 coding DNA: TGTGCCATCGGTAAGAGCTCCTACGAGCAGTACTTC.

The chain uses TRBV27 and TRBJ2-2, with a tentative D call TRBD2 (5 bases). CDR1 and CDR2 (germline): MNHEY, SMNVEV (reference sequence). This CDR3 has 14 residues. Trimming left V 3 bases short and J 1 base short, with 6 bases between. CDR3 sequence (DNA): TGTGCCAGCAGTTTTGGAGGGAACACCGGGGAGCTGTTTTTT. It specifies CASSFGGNTGELFF.

J is TRBJ1-6 and V is TRBV11-2; D possibly corresponds to TRBD1 (6 bases). CDR1 and CDR2 from the germline V gene are SGHAT and FQNNGV. Trimming took off 1 base at V and 8 bases at J, with 9 bases between the two ends. CDR3 length equals 14 residues. This CDR3 reads CASSLGTVYSPLHF. The CDR3, as DNA: TGTGCCAGCAGCTTAGGGACAGTTTATTCACCCCTCCACTTT.

The table lists this clone with a count of one. This sequence joins TRBV10-1 and TRBJ1-1; 7 bases are shared with TRBD1. The germline V gene encodes CDR1 WNHNN and CDR2 SYGVQD (reference sequence). CDR3 size: 13 residues. J was trimmed by 3 bases and V by 7 bases; bases with no gene match: 5. The DNA for the CDR3 is TGCGCCAGCACGGCGGGACAGCACACTGAAGCTTTCTTT. The encoded protein is CASTAGQHTEAFF.

The V and J genes are TRBV7-3 and TRBJ2-1; TRBD2 might be the D (6 bases). This CDR3 has 15 residues. Trimming pared 1 base from V and 3 bases from J, leaving 10 bases between. CDR1 SGHTA and CDR2 FQGTGA come from the germline V gene. Here the CDR3 reads CASSLRDSVYNEQFF. In DNA, the CDR3 is TGTGCCAGCAGCTTAAGGGACTCCGTCTACAATGAGCAGTTCTTC. The variable domain in full, completed from reference TRBV7-3 and TRBJ2-1, reads GAGVSQTPSNKVTEKGKYVELRCDPISGHTALYWYRQSLGQGPEFLIYFQGTGAADDSGLPNDRFFAVRPEGSVSTLKIQRTERGDSAVYLCASSLRDSVYNEQFFGPGTRLTVL.

This chain uses TRBV28 with TRBJ2-3; TRBD2 matches 8 bases. The CDR3 spans 14 residues. Germline V CDR1 and CDR2: MDHEN, SYDVKM. The V segment lost 6 bases and the J segment 2 bases; nucleotides outside the gene matches: 4. CDR3 DNA sequence: TGTGCCAGCAGAAACGGGGGGGCCACAGATACGCAGTATTTT. Translating gives CASRNGGATDTQYF.

This clone was seen just once. This chain links TRBV6-5 with TRBJ1-1; the match to TRBD1 covers 7 bases. CDR3 length: 13 residues. The ends lost 10 bases at V and 1 base at J; junction bases unmatched: 6. Germline V CDR1 and CDR2: MNHEY, SVGAGI. This CDR3 is CAISTGRNTEAFF. DNA of the CDR3: TGTGCCATTTCGACAGGGCGGAACACTGAAGCTTTCTTT.

The chain has TRBV30 and TRBJ1-6, with TRBD1 matching over 7 bases. V was clipped by 3 bases and J by 7 bases; unmatched bases: 3. CDR3 length: 13 amino acids. From germline, CDR1 is GTSNPN and CDR2 SVGIG (reference sequence). CDR3 residues: CAWRGQPNSPLHF. CDR3 nucleotide sequence: TGTGCCTGGAGGGGACAGCCCAATTCACCCCTCCACTTT.

The chain uses TRBV3-1 (or the pseudogene TRBV3-2) and TRBJ1-2; D possibly corresponds to TRBD1 (5 bases). Germline V gene lookup returns CDR1 LGHDT and CDR2 YNNKEL (reference sequence). The CDR3 has 16 residues. Trimming took off 1 base at V and 4 bases at J, with 16 bases between the two ends. In nucleotides, the CDR3 is TGTGCCAGCAGCCAAGGGTTTCCGCCAGGGCCCTATGGCTACACCTTC. This sequence encodes CASSQGFPPGPYGYTF.

The sample holds one count of this clone. The chain combines TRBV5-1 with TRBJ1-2; possible D gene TRBD1, 6 bases. Germline V gene lookup returns CDR1 SGHRS and CDR2 YFSETQ. The V and J ends lost 4 bases and 6 bases respectively, with 16 bases between them. The CDR3 consists of 14 residues. The CDR3 DNA sequence: TGCGCCAGCAGCCGAATAAACAGGGTCGATGGCTACACCTTC. This gives the protein CASSRINRVDGYTF.

The rearrangement joins TRBV11-3 to TRBJ2-3; D possibly corresponds to TRBD1 (6 bases). Germline V lookup: CDR1 SGHNT, CDR2 YENEEA. V gave up 1 base and J gave up 5 bases, with 22 bases separating them. The CDR3 spans 18 residues. CDR3 nucleotides: TGTGCCAGCAGCTTAGGGATAACAGGGACGGAGACTATAGATACGCAGTATTTT. It specifies CASSLGITGTETIDTQYF.

This chain uses TRBV5-1 with TRBJ1-5, with 9 bases aligning to TRBD1. Germline assignment: CDR1 SGHRS and CDR2 YFSETQ. The CDR3 has 16 amino acids. V lost 4 bases, J lost 3 bases, and 8 bases stayed unmatched. The CDR3 nucleotides are TGCGCCAGCAGCCCAAACGGACAGGGGATCAATCAGCCCCAGCATTTT. Its protein is CASSPNGQGINQPQHF.

In its sample, this clone was seen once. The genes are TRBV6-5 and TRBJ1-1, with D possibly TRBD1 on 5 matching bases. This CDR3 region has 14 residues. Germline lookup yields CDR1 MNHEY and CDR2 SVGAGI. With 8 bases removed from V and 1 base from J, the gap between germline ends came to 14 bases. This CDR3 reads CASLARTQNTEAFF. CDR3 DNA: TGTGCCAGCTTGGCCCGGACACAGAACACTGAAGCTTTCTTT.

The chain employs TRBV12-3 or TRBV12-4 and TRBJ1-2, with D unclear. The CDR3 is 11 amino acids. Trimming cost V 1 base and J 8 bases, with 5 bases left between them. CDR3 residues: CASSLVRGYTF. In nucleotides, the CDR3 is TGTGCCAGCAGTTTAGTTCGGGGCTACACCTTC.

The V and J genes are TRBV6-6 and TRBJ1-6; D perhaps matches TRBD1 (5 bases). Deletions cut 8 bases from V and 8 bases from J, with 16 bases between. CDR1 and CDR2 (germline): MNHNY, SVGAGI (reference sequence). This CDR3 comprises 14 residues. CDR3 protein: CASGTPGIDSPLHF. CDR3 sequence (DNA): TGTGCCAGCGGGACTCCGGGTATCGATTCACCCCTCCACTTT.

The V and J genes are TRBV5-1 and TRBJ2-6; TRBD2 might be the D (6 bases). The CDR3 has 18 amino acids. The ends were cut back, 2 bases at V and 1 base at J, with 16 bases in the middle. Germline CDR1 SGHRS, CDR2 YFSETQ. The CDR3 DNA reads TGCGCCAGCAGCTTCCCCGTCGGGGGAGAATCTGGGGCCAACGTCCTGACTTTC. It specifies CASSFPVGGESGANVLTF.

The chain combines TRBV4-3 with TRBJ2-7, with D perhaps TRBD1 (6 bases). V lost 0 bases, J lost 4 bases, and 10 bases lay in between. Germline V CDR1 and CDR2: LGHNA, YSLEER. The CDR3 length is 14 residues. In nucleotides, the CDR3 is TGCGCCAGCAGCCAAGACCTCACAGGGTACGAGCAGTACTTC. This gives the protein CASSQDLTGYEQYF.